This T cell receptor (beta chain) was captured in a study of shared clonotypes between healthy human individuals (TCRdb year 2020). For the wider study: The cohort comprised a couple of women and a few men aged 18 to 49 years. For each donor, CD4 naive and CD4 memory were each given three plates, CD8 naive was given two plates, and CD8 memory was given one plate. The study deeply sequenced blood TCR repertoires of about 5 healthy adults to estimate repertoire size and the extent of clonotype sharing between individuals. To increase sequencing depth and limit assay-specific biases, TCR repertoire library preparation and sequencing were carried out by different laboratories using diverse techniques. Between about 0.8 and 9 billion PBMCs per donor were obtained by leukapheresis.

This clone has only a few counts. Its antigen specificity is not known. Base qualities are not recorded, but no much larger clone differs from it by a single base. Donors were healthy HIV-negative adults with no recently reported acute infections or vaccinations. Only Caucasian adults living in Nashville, Tennessee, USA were represented among the donors. CD4+ T cells were enriched by magnetic negative selection, after which naive cells were positively selected on CD45RA and the negative fraction was taken as the memory subset. Blood was collected by leukapheresis, and PBMCs were isolated by Ficoll-Histopaque density gradient centrifugation and then cryopreserved in liquid nitrogen vapor phase. Purity and quantity of every magnetically sorted T cell population were checked by analytical flow cytometry. Genomic DNA was isolated from every sorted fraction and measured by UV absorbance on a Nanodrop 2000c.

General findings and caveats noted by the study authors: Compared with non-shared clonotypes, the clonotypes found in all four sorted-subset donors had higher generation probabilities. Sharing across a few donors was observed for 5% to 6.5% of naive CD4, 3.5% of naive CD8, about 2.5% of memory CD4, and about 0.4% of memory CD8 clonotypes. Naive subsets generally had larger estimated clonotype richness than memory subsets. Rarefaction of sorted-subset datasets indicated incomplete sequencing despite the large sequencing depth. Pairwise subsampling led to the expectation that sequencing depth would affect the degree of clonotype sharing among donors. Sampling was restricted to blood, and TCR repertoires in tissues likely differ from the TCR repertoires found in blood. The genetic and exposure-history diversity represented was limited by the small number of donors.

TCR CDR3 regions were amplified from genomic DNA by multiplex PCR using the deep immunoSEQ assay. For each cell subset, the extracted genomic DNA was distributed evenly across all wells of several immunoSEQ 96-well plates, and each plate served as one replicate. For sorted subsets, roughly 200 ng of genomic DNA, equivalent to 25,000 to 35,000 T cell genomes, went into each replicate PCR. The purified libraries were quantified using a Qubit 3.0 fluorometer, sized with a Bioanalyzer 2100, and then quantified again using the KAPA Library Quantification kit. A separate single-read 150-cycle Illumina NextSeq 550 flow cell was used to sequence each immunoSEQ 96-well plate. The authors' pipeline ran thus. The immunoSEQ output contained only junctional sequences without quality scores, so filtering could not match that applied to full-length reads. To assign V/J genes and CDR3, sequences were annotated using PyIR, a Python wrapper for IgBLAST v1.9, with IMGT germline references. Reads were filtered out if the reads had weak V/J assignments (E-value above 1e-6), no CDR3, stop codons, out-of-frame junctions, or ambiguous translated residues. V3J clonotypes were defined as sequences sharing an identical inferred V gene, J gene, and CDR3 amino acid sequence. To compute the percentage overlap between repertoires, the number of shared unique clonotypes was divided by the size of the smaller repertoire. RTK rarefaction, the Chao1 estimator, and Recon v2.1 estimates of unobserved clonotypes were used to assess repertoire richness. Generation probabilities were computed with OLGA for all TCRbeta clonotypes obtained by the gDNA method from a few donors. TCRdb's version of the immuneACCESS table is confined to in-frame rearrangements and falls short of the full clone set. An unresolved V gene accounts for under half of the shortfall where checked; the remainder is of unknown origin. V, J and clone size reflect that table, while D and trimming were determined from the DNA. This sample has 2 million to 2.5 million clones in its table, and roughly 90% of those were observed once. The leading ten clones occupy around 0.38% of the sample.

The cysteine opens and the phenylalanine closes a CDR3 of 12 amino acids. CDR3 DNA only is kept here, 36 bases in frame from base 1. As encoded in the germline V gene (reference sequence), CDR1 is LNHDA while CDR2 is SQIVND. Relative to germline, V is 11 bases shorter and J is 0 bases shorter, with 8 bases between their ends. The sample consisted of naive CD4+ T cells from PBMCs. The cell subset or site label for this specimen denotes: CD45RA+ positively selected. The sequence is built from TRBV19 and TRBJ1-5; the D gene is possibly TRBD1, with 5 bases matching. This TCR came from a man between 18 and 35 years old in good health. Some clones in this sample may be carry-over from other donors' samples. CDR3 sequence: CALGDSNQPQHF. In nucleotides, the sequence is TGTGCCTTAGGGGATAGCAATCAGCCCCAGCATTTT.